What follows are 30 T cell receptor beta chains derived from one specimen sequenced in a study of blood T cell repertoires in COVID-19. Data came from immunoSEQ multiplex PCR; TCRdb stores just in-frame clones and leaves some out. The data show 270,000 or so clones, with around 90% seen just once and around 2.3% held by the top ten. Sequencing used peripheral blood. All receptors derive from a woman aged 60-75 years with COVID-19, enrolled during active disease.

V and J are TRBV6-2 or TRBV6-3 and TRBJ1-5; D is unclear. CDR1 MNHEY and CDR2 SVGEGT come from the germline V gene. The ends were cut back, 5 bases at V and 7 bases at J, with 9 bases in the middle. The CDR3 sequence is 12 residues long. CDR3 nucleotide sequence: TGTGCCAGCAGTACCTTGCGGCAGCCCCAGCATTTT. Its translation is CASSTLRQPQHF.

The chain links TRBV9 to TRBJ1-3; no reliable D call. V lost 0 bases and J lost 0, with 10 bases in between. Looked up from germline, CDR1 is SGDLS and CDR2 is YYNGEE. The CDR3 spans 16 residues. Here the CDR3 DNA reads TGTGCCAGCAGCGTAGAGGTAGCCTCCTCTGGAAACACCATATATTTT. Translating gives CASSVEVASSGNTIYF.

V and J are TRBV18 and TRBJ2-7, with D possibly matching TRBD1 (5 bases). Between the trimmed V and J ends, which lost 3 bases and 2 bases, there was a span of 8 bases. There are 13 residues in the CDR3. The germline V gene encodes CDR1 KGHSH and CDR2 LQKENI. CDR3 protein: CASSPQDTYEQYF. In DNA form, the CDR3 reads TGTGCCAGCTCACCGCAGGACACCTACGAGCAGTACTTC.

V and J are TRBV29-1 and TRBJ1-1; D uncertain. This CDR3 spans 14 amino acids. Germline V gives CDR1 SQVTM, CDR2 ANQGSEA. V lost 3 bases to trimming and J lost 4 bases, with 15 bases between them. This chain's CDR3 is CSVDPLGGFTEAFF. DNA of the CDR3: TGCAGCGTTGACCCATTAGGAGGATTCACTGAAGCTTTCTTT.

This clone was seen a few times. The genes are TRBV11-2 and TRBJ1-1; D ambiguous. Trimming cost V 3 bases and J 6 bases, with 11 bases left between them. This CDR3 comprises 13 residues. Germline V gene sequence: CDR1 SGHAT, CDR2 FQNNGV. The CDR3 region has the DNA TGTGCCAGCAGCTTGCAACAGATCGCTGAAGCTTTCTTT. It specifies CASSLQQIAEAFF.

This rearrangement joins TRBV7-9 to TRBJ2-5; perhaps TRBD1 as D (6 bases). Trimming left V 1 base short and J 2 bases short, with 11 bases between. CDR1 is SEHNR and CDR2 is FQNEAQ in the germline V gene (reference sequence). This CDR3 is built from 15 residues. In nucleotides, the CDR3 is TGTGCCAGCAGCTTAGGTTTACAGGGACAAGAGACCCAGTACTTC. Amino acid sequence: CASSLGLQGQETQYF.

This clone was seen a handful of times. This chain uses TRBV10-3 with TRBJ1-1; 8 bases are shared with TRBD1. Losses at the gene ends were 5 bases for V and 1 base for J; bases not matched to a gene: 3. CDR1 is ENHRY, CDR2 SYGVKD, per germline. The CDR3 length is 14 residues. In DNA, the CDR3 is TGTGCCATCAGTACTGACAGGGGGAACACTGAAGCTTTCTTT. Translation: CAISTDRGNTEAFF.

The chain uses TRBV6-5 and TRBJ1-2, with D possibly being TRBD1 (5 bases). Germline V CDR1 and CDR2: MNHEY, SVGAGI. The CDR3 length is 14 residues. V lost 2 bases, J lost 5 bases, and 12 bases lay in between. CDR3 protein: CASSYAGAGYGYTF. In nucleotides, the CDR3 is TGTGCCAGCAGTTACGCTGGGGCGGGGTATGGCTACACCTTC.

CDR3 region: CASRSSGSSYNEQFF. CDR3 in DNA: TGTGCCAGTAGGTCTAGCGGAAGCTCCTACAATGAGCAGTTCTTC. The chain uses TRBV6-5 and TRBJ2-1, with 7 bases matching TRBD2. Germline V lookup: CDR1 MNHEY, CDR2 SVGAGI. The CDR3 runs to 15 residues. Trimming took 9 bases from V and 0 from J; bases not matched to a gene: 8.

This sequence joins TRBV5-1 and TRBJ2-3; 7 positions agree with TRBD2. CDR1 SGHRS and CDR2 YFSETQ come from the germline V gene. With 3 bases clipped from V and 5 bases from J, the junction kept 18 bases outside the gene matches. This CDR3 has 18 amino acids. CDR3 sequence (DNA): TGCGCCAGCAGCTCCCGGGACTACCCCAGAGTGAGTGGAGATACGCAGTATTTT. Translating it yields CASSSRDYPRVSGDTQYF.

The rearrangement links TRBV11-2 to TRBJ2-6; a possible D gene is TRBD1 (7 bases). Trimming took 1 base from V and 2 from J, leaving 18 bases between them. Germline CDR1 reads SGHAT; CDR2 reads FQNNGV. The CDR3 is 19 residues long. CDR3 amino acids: CASSLGRGRIRPGANVLTF. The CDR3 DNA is TGTGCCAGCAGCTTAGGCAGGGGGAGGATCCGGCCTGGGGCCAACGTCCTGACTTTC.

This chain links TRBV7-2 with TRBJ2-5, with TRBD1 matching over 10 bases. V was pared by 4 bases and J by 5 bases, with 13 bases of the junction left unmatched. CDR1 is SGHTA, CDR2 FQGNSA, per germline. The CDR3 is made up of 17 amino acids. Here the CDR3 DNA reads TGTGCCAGCAGCTATCCGGACAGGGGGGTTCCAAGGGAGACCCAGTACTTC. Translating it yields CASSYPDRGVPRETQYF.

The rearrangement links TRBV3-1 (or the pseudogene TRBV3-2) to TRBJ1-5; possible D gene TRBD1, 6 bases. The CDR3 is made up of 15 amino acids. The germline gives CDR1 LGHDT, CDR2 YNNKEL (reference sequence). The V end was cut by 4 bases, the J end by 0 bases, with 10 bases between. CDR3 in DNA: TGTGCCAGCAGCCCGGACAGAAATAGCAATCAGCCCCAGCATTTT. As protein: CASSPDRNSNQPQHF.

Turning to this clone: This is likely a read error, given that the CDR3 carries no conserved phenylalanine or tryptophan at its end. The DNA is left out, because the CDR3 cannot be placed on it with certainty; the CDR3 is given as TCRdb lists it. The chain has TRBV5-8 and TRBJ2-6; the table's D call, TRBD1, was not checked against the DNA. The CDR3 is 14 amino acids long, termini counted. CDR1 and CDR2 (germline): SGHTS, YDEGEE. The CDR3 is CASSLGLGRRDRGA.

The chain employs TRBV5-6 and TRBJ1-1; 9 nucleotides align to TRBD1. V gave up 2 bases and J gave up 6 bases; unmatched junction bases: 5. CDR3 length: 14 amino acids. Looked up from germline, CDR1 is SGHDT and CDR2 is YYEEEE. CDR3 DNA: TGTGCCAGCAGCTTTACAGGGGGCGCGGCTGAAGCTTTCTTT. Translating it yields CASSFTGGAAEAFF. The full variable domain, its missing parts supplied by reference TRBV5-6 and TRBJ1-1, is DAGVTQSPTHLIKTRGQQVTLRCSPKSGHDTVSWYQQALGQGPQFIFQYYEEEERQRGNFPDRFSGHQFPNYSSELNVNALLLGDSALYLCASSFTGGAAEAFFGQGTRLTVV.

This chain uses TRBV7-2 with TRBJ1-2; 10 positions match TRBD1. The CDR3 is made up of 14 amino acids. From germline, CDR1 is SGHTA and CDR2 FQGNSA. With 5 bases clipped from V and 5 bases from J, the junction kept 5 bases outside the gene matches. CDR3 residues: CASSPGTGVYGYTF. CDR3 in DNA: TGTGCCAGCAGCCCCGGGACAGGGGTTTATGGCTACACCTTC.

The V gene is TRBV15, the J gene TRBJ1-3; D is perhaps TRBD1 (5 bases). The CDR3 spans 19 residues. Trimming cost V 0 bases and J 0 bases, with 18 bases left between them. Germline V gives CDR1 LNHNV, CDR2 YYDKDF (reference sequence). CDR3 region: CATSRDKRRGLSSGNTIYF. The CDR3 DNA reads TGTGCCACCAGCAGAGATAAAAGGAGGGGCCTGAGCTCTGGAAACACCATATATTTT.

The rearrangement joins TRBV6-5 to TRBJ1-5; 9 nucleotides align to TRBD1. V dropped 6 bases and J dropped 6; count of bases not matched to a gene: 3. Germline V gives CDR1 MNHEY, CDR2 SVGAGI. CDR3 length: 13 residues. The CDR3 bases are TGTGCCAGCAGCGGGACAGGGTTTCAGCCCCAGCATTTT. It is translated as CASSGTGFQPQHF.

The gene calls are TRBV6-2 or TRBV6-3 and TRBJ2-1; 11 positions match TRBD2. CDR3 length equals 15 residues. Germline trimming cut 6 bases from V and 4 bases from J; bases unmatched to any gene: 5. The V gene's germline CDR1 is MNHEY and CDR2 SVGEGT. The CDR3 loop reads CASSPSGGMYNEQFF. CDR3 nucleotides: TGTGCCAGCAGCCCTAGCGGGGGGATGTACAATGAGCAGTTCTTC.

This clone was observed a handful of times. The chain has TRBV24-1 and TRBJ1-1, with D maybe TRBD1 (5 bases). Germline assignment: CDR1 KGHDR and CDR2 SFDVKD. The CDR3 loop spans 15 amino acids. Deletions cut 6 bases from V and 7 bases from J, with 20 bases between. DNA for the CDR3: TGTGCCACCAGTTACCCCCGGACATCGGGCCTTGAAGCTTTCTTT. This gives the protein CATSYPRTSGLEAFF.

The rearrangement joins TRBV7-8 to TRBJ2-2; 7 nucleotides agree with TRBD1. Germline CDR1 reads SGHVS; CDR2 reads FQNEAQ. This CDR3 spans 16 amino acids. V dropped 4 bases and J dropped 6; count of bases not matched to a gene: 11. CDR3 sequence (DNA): TGTGCCAGCAGCTCCACAGGGGTTTCGACTTCCGGGGAGCTGTTTTTT. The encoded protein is CASSSTGVSTSGELFF.

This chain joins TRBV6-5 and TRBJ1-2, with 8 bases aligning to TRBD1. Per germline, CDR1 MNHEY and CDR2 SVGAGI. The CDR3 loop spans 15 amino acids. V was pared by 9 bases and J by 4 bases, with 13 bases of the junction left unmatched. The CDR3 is CASSLDREASYGYTF. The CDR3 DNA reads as TGTGCCAGTTCCCTGGACAGGGAAGCTTCCTATGGCTACACCTTC.

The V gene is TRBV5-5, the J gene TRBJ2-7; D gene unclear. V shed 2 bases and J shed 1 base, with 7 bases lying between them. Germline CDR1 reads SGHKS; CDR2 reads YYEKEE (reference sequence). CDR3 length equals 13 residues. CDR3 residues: CASSFSQSYEQYF. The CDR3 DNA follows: TGTGCCAGCAGCTTCTCTCAGTCCTACGAGCAGTACTTC.

The chain's CDR3 is CASSLELTGNTIYF. The CDR3 DNA reads TGTGCCAGCAGCTTAGAGTTAACAGGGAACACCATATATTTT. The chain uses TRBV7-2 and TRBJ1-3; possible D gene TRBD1, 6 bases. CDR1 is SGHTA and CDR2 is FQGNSA in the germline V gene. Trimming pared 1 base from V and 7 bases from J, leaving 11 bases between. CDR3 length: 14 amino acids.

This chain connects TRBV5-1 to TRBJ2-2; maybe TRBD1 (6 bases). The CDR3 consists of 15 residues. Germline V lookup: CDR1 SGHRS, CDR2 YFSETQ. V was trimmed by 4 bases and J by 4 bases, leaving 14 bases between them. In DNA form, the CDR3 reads TGCGCCAGCAGCAGTACGATGGGGGCCACCGGGGAGCTGTTTTTT. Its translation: CASSSTMGATGELFF.

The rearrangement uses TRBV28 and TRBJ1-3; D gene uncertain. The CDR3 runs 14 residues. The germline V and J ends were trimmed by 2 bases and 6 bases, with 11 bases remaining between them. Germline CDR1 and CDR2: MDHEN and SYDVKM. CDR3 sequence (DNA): TGTGCCAGCAGTTTACAGGTTTCCGCAAACACCATATATTTT. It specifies CASSLQVSANTIYF.

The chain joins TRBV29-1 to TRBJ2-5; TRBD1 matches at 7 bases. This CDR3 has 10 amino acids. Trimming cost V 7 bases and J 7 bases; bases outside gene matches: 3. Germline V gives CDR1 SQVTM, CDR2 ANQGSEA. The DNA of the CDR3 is TGCAGCGCGACAGGGTTGACCCAGTACTTC. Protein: CSATGLTQYF.

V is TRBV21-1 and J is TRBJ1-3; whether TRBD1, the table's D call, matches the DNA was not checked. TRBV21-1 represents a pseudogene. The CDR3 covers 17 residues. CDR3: CASSRKRRGKRGNTIYF. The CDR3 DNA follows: TGTGCCAGCAGCAGAAAAAGAAGGGGAAAAAGAGGAAACACCATATATTTT.

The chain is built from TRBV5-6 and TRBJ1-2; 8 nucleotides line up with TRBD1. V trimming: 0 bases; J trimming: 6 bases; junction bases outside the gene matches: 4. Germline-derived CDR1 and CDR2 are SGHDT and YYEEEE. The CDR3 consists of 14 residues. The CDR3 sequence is CASSLGPGGDGYTF. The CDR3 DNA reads TGTGCCAGCAGCTTGGGTCCAGGGGGCGATGGCTACACCTTC.

The CDR3 loop reads CASSLVLRGRAEAFF. CDR3 nucleotides: TGCGCCAGCAGCTTGGTGTTGCGGGGGCGGGCTGAAGCTTTCTTT. The chain uses TRBV5-1 and TRBJ1-1; tentative D call: TRBD1 (6 bases). The germline V gene encodes CDR1 SGHRS and CDR2 YFSETQ. This CDR3 spans 15 amino acids. V was trimmed by 0 bases and J by 6 bases, leaving 15 bases between them.